These 2 T cell receptor beta chains were all obtained from the same sample, sequenced in a study of blood T cells in healthy people across ages. A second PCR of roughly 6 to 12 cycles used a sample-barcoded 5' primer and a J-beta primer mix. Each CDR3 protein gets one entry after TCRdb re-called the 5' RACE reads with MiXCR. The sample records 600,000 to 850,000 distinct CDR3 sequences, approximately 39% being singletons. The sequencing input was blood. These receptors all come from a woman aged 60-70 years in good health.

This clonotype was picked up a small number of times. The chain recombines TRBV9 with TRBJ2-1; TRBD2 matches at 7 bases. Losses at the gene ends were 4 bases for V and 8 bases for J; bases not matched to a gene: 15. Germline lookup yields CDR1 SGDLS and CDR2 YYNGEE. CDR3 length equals 16 residues. Here the CDR3 reads CASSLPPSSGKDEQFF. As DNA, the CDR3 is TGTGCCAGCAGCCTGCCCCCGAGCAGCGGGAAGGATGAGCAGTTCTTC.

In this sample, this clonotype turned up once. The junction departs from germline at one end; a sequencing error may be responsible. The chain combines TRBV12-3 or TRBV12-4 with TRBJ2-3; D ambiguous. The CDR3 extends over 14 amino acids. CDR3 region: CASRDVARADTQYF. DNA for the CDR3: TGTGCCAGCAGGGACGTAGCTAGAGCAGATACGCAGTATTTC.